Below are 17 T cell receptor beta chains sequenced from a single sample in a study of long-term antiretroviral therapy in people with HIV. The libraries were made with immunoSEQ v3.0 at survey level. Profiled with immunoSEQ multiplex PCR; TCRdb holds only in-frame clones, not every one. The sample shows over 20,000 clones, about 88% of them seen only once. The sample was unsorted PBMCs, taken 0.6 years after starting antiretroviral therapy. All receptors derive from a man aged 55 to 70 with HIV.

The V gene is TRBV7-9, the J gene TRBJ2-2; 8 bases are a match to TRBD2. J was trimmed by 6 bases and V by 7 bases; bases with no gene match: 13. Germline assignment: CDR1 SEHNR and CDR2 FQNEAQ (reference sequence). The CDR3 sequence is 16 residues long. The CDR3 DNA reads as TGTGCCAGCATAACCGGGACTAGATTGGTTGCCGGGGAGCTGTTTTTT. Amino acids: CASITGTRLVAGELFF.

The rearrangement uses TRBV18 and TRBJ2-5; D ambiguous. This CDR3 is built from 15 residues. V was trimmed by 3 bases and J by 1 base, leaving 12 bases between them. The germline CDR1 and CDR2 sequences are KGHSH and LQKENI. The CDR3 protein is CASSPVHSSQETQYF. The CDR3 coding sequence is TGTGCCAGCTCACCTGTCCACAGTAGCCAAGAGACCCAGTACTTC.

The rearrangement uses TRBV19 and TRBJ2-5; D is perhaps TRBD2 (6 bases). Germline V CDR1 and CDR2: LNHDA, SQIVND (reference sequence). V shed 5 bases and J shed 1 base, with 14 bases lying between them. The CDR3 length is 15 residues. CDR3 residues: CASSPVEAGQETQYF. The CDR3 DNA follows: TGTGCCAGTAGTCCGGTGGAAGCGGGCCAAGAGACCCAGTACTTC. Full variable domain (missing parts from reference TRBV19 and TRBJ2-5): DGGITQSPKYLFRKEGQNVTLSCEQNLNHDAMYWYRQDPGQGLRLIYYSQIVNDFQKGDIAEGYSVSREKKESFPLTVTSAQKNPTAFYLCASSPVEAGQETQYFGPGTRLLVL.

The chain is built from TRBV7-8 and TRBJ2-6, with D unclear. This CDR3 has 14 residues. CDR1 and CDR2 from the germline V gene are SGHVS and FQNEAQ. The V end was cut by 4 bases, the J end by 0 bases, with 4 bases between. The CDR3, as DNA: TGTGCCAGCAGCTGGGACTCTGGGGCCAACGTCCTGACTTTC. Translating gives CASSWDSGANVLTF. The full variable domain, completed using reference TRBV7-8 and TRBJ2-6, is GAGVSQSPRYKVAKRGQDVALRCDPISGHVSLFWYQQALGQGPEFLTYFQNEAQLDKSGLPSDRFFAERPEGSVSTLKIQRTQQEDSAVYLCASSWDSGANVLTFGAGSRLTVL.

The V call is TRBV29-1, the J call TRBJ2-7, with a tentative D call TRBD1 (7 bases). The CDR3 is 15 amino acids. From germline, CDR1 is SQVTM and CDR2 ANQGSEA. The V and J ends lost 4 bases and 5 bases respectively, with 21 bases between them. CDR3 DNA: TGCAGCGTTGTGGGGGGAAGGACAGGCTACAACGAGCAGTACTTC. This encodes CSVVGGRTGYNEQYF.

V and J are TRBV18 and TRBJ2-5; D may correspond to TRBD1 or TRBD2 (5 bases each). The germline gives CDR1 KGHSH, CDR2 LQKENI. The length of the CDR3 is 13 residues. The V end was cut by 4 bases, the J end by 1 base, with 7 bases between. CDR3 sequence: CASSRGTQETQYF. CDR3 bases: TGTGCCAGCTCACGGGGGACCCAAGAGACCCAGTACTTC. Using reference TRBV18 and TRBJ2-5 for the parts outside the CDR3, the full variable domain is NAGVMQNPRHLVRRRGQEARLRCSPMKGHSHVYWYRQLPEEGLKFMVYLQKENIIDESGMPKERFSAEFPKEGPSILRIQQVVRGDSAAYFCASSRGTQETQYFGPGTRLLVL.

This clone was recorded once. V gene TRBV18 combines with J gene TRBJ2-7; D is ambiguous. This CDR3 contains 14 residues. V lost 0 bases to trimming and J lost 5 bases, with 11 bases between them. Germline values: CDR1 KGHSH, CDR2 LQKENI. The CDR3 coding sequence is TGTGCCAGCTCACCACCGGGATTAGTCCACGAGCAGTACTTC. It is translated as CASSPPGLVHEQYF.

V gene TRBV7-9 combines with J gene TRBJ2-3; D is possibly TRBD1 (6 bases). The germline V and J ends were trimmed by 3 bases and 2 bases, with 12 bases remaining between them. Germline V gives CDR1 SEHNR, CDR2 FQNEAQ (reference sequence). This CDR3 has 15 amino acids. CDR3 loop: CASSFRQEYTDTQYF. DNA for the CDR3: TGTGCCAGCAGCTTCCGACAGGAATACACAGATACGCAGTATTTT.

J is TRBJ2-3 and V is TRBV6-6; D gene ambiguous. The germline gives CDR1 MNHNY, CDR2 SVGAGI (reference sequence). V dropped 0 bases and J dropped 5 bases, with 15 bases sitting between them. This CDR3 is 16 amino acids long. CDR3 DNA sequence: TGTGCCAGCAGTTACTCGAACCCCCAGAGGCTAGATACGCAGTATTTT. Translation gives CASSYSNPQRLDTQYF.

The rearrangement links TRBV9 to TRBJ1-3; 7 bases are a match to TRBD1. J was trimmed by 5 bases and V by 3 bases; bases with no gene match: 5. Germline CDR1 reads SGDLS; CDR2 reads YYNGEE. This CDR3 spans 14 amino acids. The CDR3 DNA sequence: TGTGCCAGCAGCGGAGGGGGCGATAGAAACACCATATATTTT. Translated, it gives CASSGGGDRNTIYF.

The V and J genes are TRBV9 and TRBJ2-3; 11 nucleotides agree with TRBD2. The CDR3 runs 18 residues. After removal of 0 bases from V and 0 bases from J, the junction contained 6 bases not matched to a gene. Germline lookup yields CDR1 SGDLS and CDR2 YYNGEE. CDR3 protein: CASSVGSGGVASTDTQYF. The CDR3 DNA is TGTGCCAGCAGCGTAGGTAGCGGGGGGGTCGCTAGCACAGATACGCAGTATTTT.

The J gene is TRBJ1-2, the V gene TRBV6-1, with a tentative D call TRBD1 (5 bases). With 0 bases removed from V and 4 bases from J, the gap between germline ends came to 6 bases. The germline gives CDR1 MNHNS, CDR2 SASEGT. This CDR3 spans 13 amino acids. The CDR3 DNA follows: TGTGCCAGCAGTGAAGCGGGGACCTATGGCTACACCTTC. This sequence encodes CASSEAGTYGYTF.

This clone was detected only once. The chain is built from TRBV15 and TRBJ1-5, with a tentative D call TRBD1 (5 bases). The germline V and J ends were trimmed by 8 bases and 2 bases, with 13 bases remaining between them. This CDR3 is 14 amino acids long. From germline, CDR1 is LNHNV and CDR2 YYDKDF (reference sequence). Here the CDR3 DNA reads TGTGCCACCCACGGGGGTTGGGGCAATCAGCCCCAGCATTTT. Translating it yields CATHGGWGNQPQHF.

The chain couples TRBV6-5 to TRBJ1-2; no reliable D call. CDR3 length: 16 residues. Germline V gene sequence: CDR1 MNHEY, CDR2 SVGAGI. V shed 0 bases and J shed 0 bases, with 11 bases lying between them. This CDR3 reads CASSYSASASNYGYTF. CDR3 sequence (DNA): TGTGCCAGCAGTTACTCGGCATCTGCTTCTAACTATGGCTACACCTTC.

This chain connects TRBV7-3 to TRBJ2-2; 7 bases are a match to TRBD2. Germline loops: CDR1 SGHTA, CDR2 FQGTGA. The J segment lost 5 bases and the V segment lost 6 bases, leaving 9 bases of the junction unmatched. The CDR3 consists of 15 residues. The CDR3 nucleotides read TGTGCCAGCAGTCCCTCGAACGGGGGGACCGGGGAGCTGTTTTTT. This codes for CASSPSNGGTGELFF.

In DNA form, the CDR3 reads TGCGCCAGCAGCCAATTTGGACTAGCGGAAGTAGGCGAGACCCAGTACTTC. It specifies CASSQFGLAEVGETQYF. The chain employs TRBV4-1 and TRBJ2-5; 10 bases agree with TRBD2. The CDR3 spans 17 residues. V lost 2 bases, J lost 5 bases, and 11 bases stayed unmatched. Germline values: CDR1 MGHRA, CDR2 YSYEKL.

The gene calls are TRBV11-3 and TRBJ1-1; the D is unclear. Trimming left V 3 bases short and J 1 base short, with 3 bases between. CDR3 size: 12 residues. Germline CDR1 is SGHNT and CDR2 is YENEEA. This chain's CDR3 is CASSFQNTEAFF. In DNA form, the CDR3 reads TGTGCCAGCAGCTTCCAGAACACTGAAGCTTTCTTT. Complete variable domain (other parts from reference TRBV11-3 and TRBJ1-1): EAGVVQSPRYKIIEKKQPVAFWCNPISGHNTLYWYLQNLGQGPELLIRYENEEAVDDSQLPKDRFSAERLKGVDSTLKIQPAELGDSAVYLCASSFQNTEAFFGQGTRLTVV.